The clone carrying this TCR beta chain was seen a handful of times. Its target is not known. This record comes from a study of cytomegalovirus exposure and HLA in healthy donors. Study information: Counted in an early data release were about 85 million unique TCRs from HLA-typed donors. Findings and limits, study-wide: Some highly shared sequence variants likely arose as a pipeline artifact.

Germline lookup yields CDR1 LNHDA and CDR2 SQIVND (reference sequence). The CDR3 spans 14 residues. Trimming cost V 5 bases and J 5 bases; bases outside gene matches: 8. With 60 Vbeta and 13 Jbeta primers, the PCR was carried out. This table comes from immunoSEQ multiplex PCR, and its TCRdb copy is limited to in-frame clones, with some not included. Of 120,000 to 150,000 clones listed, 76% are singletons. The specimen was PBMCs. The receptor was isolated from a young man in good health and CMV-seronegative. V is TRBV19 and J is TRBJ1-1; 7 bases align to TRBD1. CDR3 sequence: CASSWGTDRTEAFF. The CDR3 coding sequence is TGTGCCAGTAGTTGGGGGACAGATAGGACTGAAGCTTTCTTT.